This T cell receptor (beta chain) was observed in a study of T cells in Graves' hyperthyroidism and ophthalmopathy. Amplification of TCR beta CDR3 regions used RNA as the template. Carried out on the TCR CDR3, a first-round RT-PCR used the HTBI primer set. TCRdb independently ran MiXCR on the multiplex PCR reads; one entry per CDR3 protein. The sample yields fewer than 750,000 distinct CDR3 sequences, 46% seen once. V dropped 12 bases and J dropped 5; count of bases not matched to a gene: 17. The V gene's germline CDR1 is KGHDR and CDR2 SFDVKD. This CDR3 contains 15 residues. This TCR was recovered from a woman aged 18 to 35 with Graves' hyperthyroidism. Sample: peripheral blood or thyroid tissue (not recorded which). The gene calls are TRBV24-1 and TRBJ1-2; 7 bases are shared with TRBD1. CDR3 coding DNA: TGTGCCGCAGGGGGAACAGGGGACTTCGGTTATGGCTACACCTTC. Its translation: CAAGGTGDFGYGYTF.